This T cell receptor beta chain was obtained from a study of CD8+ T cells in alopecia areata. Study-level background: Treated patients were given oral tofacitinib, which was dosed at 5 to 10 mg twice daily. Tofacitinib therapy lasting 6 to 18 months was followed by 6 months off drug. Overall study results and limits: Alopecia totalis/universalis scalp especially showed more expanded CD8+ clones than normal scalp. In scalp samples, resident alphabeta T cells of normal skin are also sequenced.

V trimming: 0 bases; J trimming: 6 bases; junction bases outside the gene matches: 4. Germline V gene lookup returns CDR1 MNHEY and CDR2 SVGAGI. The CDR3 length is 14 residues. cDNA reverse transcribed from extracted RNA served as the sequencing template. The repertoire was sequenced with immunoSEQ multiplex PCR; TCRdb's copy has only in-frame clones and lacks some. The data contain about 120,000 clones, around two fifths of them singletons. Worth noting for this clone: The antigen remains undetermined.

V gene TRBV6-5 combines with J gene TRBJ2-7; 8 positions match TRBD1. The sequenced material came from CD4+ T cells sorted from blood. The source of this sequence is a human donor with alopecia areata. Written as DNA, the CDR3 is TGTGCCAGCAGTTACTCGGACAGGGTGCGCGAGCAGTACTTC. This codes for CASSYSDRVREQYF.